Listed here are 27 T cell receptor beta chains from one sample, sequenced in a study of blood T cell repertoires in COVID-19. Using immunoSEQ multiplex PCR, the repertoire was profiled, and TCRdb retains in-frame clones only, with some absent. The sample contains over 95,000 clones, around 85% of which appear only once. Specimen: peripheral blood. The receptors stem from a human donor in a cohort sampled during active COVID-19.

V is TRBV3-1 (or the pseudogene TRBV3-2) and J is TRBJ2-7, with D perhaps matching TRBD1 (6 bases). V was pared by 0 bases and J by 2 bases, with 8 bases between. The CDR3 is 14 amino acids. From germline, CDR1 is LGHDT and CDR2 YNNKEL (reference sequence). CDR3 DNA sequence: TGTGCCAGCAGCCAAGATGGGGGCACCTACGAGCAGTACTTC. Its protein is CASSQDGGTYEQYF.

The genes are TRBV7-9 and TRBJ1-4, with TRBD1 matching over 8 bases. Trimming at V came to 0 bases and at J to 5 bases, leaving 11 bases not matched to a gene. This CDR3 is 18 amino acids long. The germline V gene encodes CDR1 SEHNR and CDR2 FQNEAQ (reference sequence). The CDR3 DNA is TGTGCCAGCAGCTTAGCCACTCAGGGGGCTTTATCCAATGAAAAACTGTTTTTT. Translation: CASSLATQGALSNEKLFF.

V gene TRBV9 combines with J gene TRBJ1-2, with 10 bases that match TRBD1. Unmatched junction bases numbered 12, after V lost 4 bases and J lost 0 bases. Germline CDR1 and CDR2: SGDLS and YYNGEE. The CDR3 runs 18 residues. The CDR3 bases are TGTGCCAGCAGCCACCCCGCTGACAGGGGGCCCGCTAACTATGGCTACACCTTC. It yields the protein CASSHPADRGPANYGYTF.

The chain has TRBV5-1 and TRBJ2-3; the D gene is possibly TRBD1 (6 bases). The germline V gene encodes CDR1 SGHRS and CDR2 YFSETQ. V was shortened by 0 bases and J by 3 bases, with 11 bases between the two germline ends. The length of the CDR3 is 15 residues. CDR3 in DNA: TGCGCCAGCAGCTTGGGTACAGGGAAAACAGATACGCAGTATTTT. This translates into CASSLGTGKTDTQYF.

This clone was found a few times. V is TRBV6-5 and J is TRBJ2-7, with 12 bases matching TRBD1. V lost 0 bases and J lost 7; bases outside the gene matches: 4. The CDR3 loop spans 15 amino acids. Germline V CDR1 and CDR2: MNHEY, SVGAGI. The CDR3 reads CASSYSGQGAREQYF. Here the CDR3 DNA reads TGTGCCAGCAGTTACTCGGGACAGGGGGCCAGAGAGCAGTACTTC.

The CDR3 DNA sequence: TGCGCCAGCAGCCAAGTAGAGAGGAGGGACACTGAAGCTTTCTTT. Translated, it gives CASSQVERRDTEAFF. The chain has TRBV4-3 and TRBJ1-1, with D unresolved. Trimming shortened V by 1 base and J by 3 bases, and 12 bases separated the two germline ends. The germline gives CDR1 LGHNA, CDR2 YSLEER. The CDR3 runs to 15 residues.

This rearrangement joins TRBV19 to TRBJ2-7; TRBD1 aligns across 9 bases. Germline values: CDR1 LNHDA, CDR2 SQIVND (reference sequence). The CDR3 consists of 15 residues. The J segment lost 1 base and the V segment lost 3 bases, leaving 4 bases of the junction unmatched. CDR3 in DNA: TGTGCCAGTAGTATCGGACAGGGGTTATCCTACGAGCAGTACTTC. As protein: CASSIGQGLSYEQYF.

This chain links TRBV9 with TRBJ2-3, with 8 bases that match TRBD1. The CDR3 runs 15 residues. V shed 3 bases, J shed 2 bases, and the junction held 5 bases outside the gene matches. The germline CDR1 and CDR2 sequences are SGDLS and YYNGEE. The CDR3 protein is CASSGFRGPTDTQYF. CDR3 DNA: TGTGCCAGCAGCGGATTCAGGGGGCCCACAGATACGCAGTATTTT.

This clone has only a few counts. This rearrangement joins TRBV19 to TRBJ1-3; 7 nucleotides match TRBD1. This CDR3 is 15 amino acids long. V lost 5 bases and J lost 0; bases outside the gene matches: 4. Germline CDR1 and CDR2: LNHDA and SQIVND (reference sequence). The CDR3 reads CASSSQGNSGNTIYF. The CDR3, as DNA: TGTGCCAGTAGTTCACAGGGGAACTCTGGAAACACCATATATTTT.

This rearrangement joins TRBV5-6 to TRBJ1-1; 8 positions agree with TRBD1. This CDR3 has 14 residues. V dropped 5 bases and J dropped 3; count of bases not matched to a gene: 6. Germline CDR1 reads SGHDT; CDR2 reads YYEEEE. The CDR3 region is CASSKGQGDTEAFF. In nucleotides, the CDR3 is TGTGCCAGCAGTAAAGGACAGGGTGACACTGAAGCTTTCTTT.

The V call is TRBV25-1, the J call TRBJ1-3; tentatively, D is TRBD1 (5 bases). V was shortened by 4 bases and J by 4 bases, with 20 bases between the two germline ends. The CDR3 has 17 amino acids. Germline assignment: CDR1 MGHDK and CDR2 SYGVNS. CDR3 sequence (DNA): TGTGCCAGCAGTGCCCCCTCTCCAGGGTGGGTCGGAAACACCATATATTTT. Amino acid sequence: CASSAPSPGWVGNTIYF.

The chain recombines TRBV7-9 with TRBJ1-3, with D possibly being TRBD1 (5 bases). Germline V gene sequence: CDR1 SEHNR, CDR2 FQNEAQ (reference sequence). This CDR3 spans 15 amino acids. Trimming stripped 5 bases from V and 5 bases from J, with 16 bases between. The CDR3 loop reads CASSALQGQRNTIYF. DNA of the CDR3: TGTGCCAGCAGCGCCCTCCAGGGTCAGCGAAACACCATATATTTT.

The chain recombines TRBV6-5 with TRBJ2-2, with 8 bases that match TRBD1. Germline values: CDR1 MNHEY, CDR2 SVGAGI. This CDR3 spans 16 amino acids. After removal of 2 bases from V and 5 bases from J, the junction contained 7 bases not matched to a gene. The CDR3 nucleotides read TGTGCCAGCAGTTACCTCACAGGGGGTCTTACCGGGGAGCTGTTTTTT. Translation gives CASSYLTGGLTGELFF.

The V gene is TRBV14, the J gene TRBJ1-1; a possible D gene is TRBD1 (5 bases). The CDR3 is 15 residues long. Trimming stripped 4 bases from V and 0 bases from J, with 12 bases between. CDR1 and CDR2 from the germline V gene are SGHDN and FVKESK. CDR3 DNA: TGTGCCAGCAGCCTCCCCGGGGGGTTGAACACTGAAGCTTTCTTT. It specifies CASSLPGGLNTEAFF.

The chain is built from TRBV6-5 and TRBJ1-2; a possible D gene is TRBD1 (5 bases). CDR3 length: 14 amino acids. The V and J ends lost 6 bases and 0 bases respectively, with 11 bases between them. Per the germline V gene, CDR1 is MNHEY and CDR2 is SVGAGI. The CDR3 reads CASSESGANYGYTF. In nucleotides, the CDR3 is TGTGCCAGCAGCGAGTCGGGGGCTAACTATGGCTACACCTTC.

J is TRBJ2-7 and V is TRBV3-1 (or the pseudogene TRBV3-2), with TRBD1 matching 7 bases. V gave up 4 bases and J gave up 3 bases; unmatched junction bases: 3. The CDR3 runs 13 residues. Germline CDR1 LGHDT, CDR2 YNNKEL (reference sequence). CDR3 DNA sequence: TGTGCCAGCAGCCGGGACAGAGGCTACGAGCAGTACTTC. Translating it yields CASSRDRGYEQYF.

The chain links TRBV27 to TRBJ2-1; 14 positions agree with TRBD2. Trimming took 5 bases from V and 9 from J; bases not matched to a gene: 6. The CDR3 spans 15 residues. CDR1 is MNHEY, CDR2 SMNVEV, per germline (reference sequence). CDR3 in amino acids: CASSMGLAGVGEQFF. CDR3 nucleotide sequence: TGTGCCAGCAGTATGGGACTAGCGGGGGTGGGTGAGCAGTTCTTC.

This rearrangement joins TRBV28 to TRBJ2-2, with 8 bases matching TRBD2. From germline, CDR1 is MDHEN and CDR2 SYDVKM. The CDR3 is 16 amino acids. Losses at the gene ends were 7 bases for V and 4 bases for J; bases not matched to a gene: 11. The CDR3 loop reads CASIPRGGAFTGELFF. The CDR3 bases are TGTGCCAGCATCCCCCGGGGGGGGGCCTTCACCGGGGAGCTGTTTTTT.

The CDR3 sequence is CASSLNGNTEAFF. DNA of the CDR3: TGTGCCAGCAGTTTAAACGGGAACACTGAAGCTTTCTTT. V is TRBV12-3 or TRBV12-4 and J is TRBJ1-1; D is unclear. V lost 2 bases and J 1 base, leaving 5 bases between the germline ends. This CDR3 spans 13 amino acids.

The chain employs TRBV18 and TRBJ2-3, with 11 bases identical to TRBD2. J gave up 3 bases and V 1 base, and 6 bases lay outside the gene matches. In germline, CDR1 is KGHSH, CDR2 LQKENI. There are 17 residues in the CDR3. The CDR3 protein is CASSPRSGGAGTDTQYF. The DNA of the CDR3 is TGTGCCAGCTCACCACGTAGCGGGGGGGCCGGAACAGATACGCAGTATTTT.

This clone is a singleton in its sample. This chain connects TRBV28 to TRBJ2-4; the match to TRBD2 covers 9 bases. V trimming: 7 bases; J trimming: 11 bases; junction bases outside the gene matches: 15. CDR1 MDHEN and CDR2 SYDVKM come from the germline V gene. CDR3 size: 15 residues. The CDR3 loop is CASTPRRAGGPVQYF. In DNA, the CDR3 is TGTGCCAGCACTCCCAGACGTGCGGGGGGGCCGGTTCAGTACTTC.

CDR3 nucleotide sequence: TGTGCCAGCAGTTTTTGGGGGGGCCATGAGCAGTTCTTC. It yields the protein CASSFWGGHEQFF. V usage is TRBV27 and J usage is TRBJ2-1; possible D gene TRBD2, 7 bases. With 3 bases removed from V and 8 bases from J, the gap between germline ends came to 11 bases. This CDR3 comprises 13 residues. Germline V gene data show CDR1 as MNHEY and CDR2 as SMNVEV (reference sequence).

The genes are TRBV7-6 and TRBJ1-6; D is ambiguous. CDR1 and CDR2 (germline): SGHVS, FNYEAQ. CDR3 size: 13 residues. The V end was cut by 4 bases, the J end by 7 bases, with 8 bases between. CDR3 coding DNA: TGTGCCAGCAGCTCGTCGGTCAATTCACCCCTCCACTTT. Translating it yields CASSSSVNSPLHF. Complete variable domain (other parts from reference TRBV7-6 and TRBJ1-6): GAGVSQSPRYKVTKRGQDVALRCDPISGHVSLYWYRQALGQGPEFLTYFNYEAQQDKSGLPNDRFSAERPEGSISTLTIQRTEQRDSAMYRCASSSSVNSPLHFGNGTRLTVT.

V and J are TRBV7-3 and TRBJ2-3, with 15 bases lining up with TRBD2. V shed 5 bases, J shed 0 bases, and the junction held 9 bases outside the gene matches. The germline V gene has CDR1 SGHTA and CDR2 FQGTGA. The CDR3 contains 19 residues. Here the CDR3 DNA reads TGTGCCAGCAGCGTCACGGGACTAGCGGGGGGTCCTAGCACAGATACGCAGTATTTT. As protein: CASSVTGLAGGPSTDTQYF. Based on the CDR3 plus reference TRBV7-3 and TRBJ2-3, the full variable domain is GAGVSQTPSNKVTEKGKYVELRCDPISGHTALYWYRQSLGQGPEFLIYFQGTGAADDSGLPNDRFFAVRPEGSVSTLKIQRTERGDSAVYLCASSVTGLAGGPSTDTQYFGPGTRLTVL.

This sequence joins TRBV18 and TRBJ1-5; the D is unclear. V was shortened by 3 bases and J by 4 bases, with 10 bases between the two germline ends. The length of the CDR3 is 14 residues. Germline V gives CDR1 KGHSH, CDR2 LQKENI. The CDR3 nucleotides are TGTGCCAGCTCACCGACGGAGAAAAATCAGCCCCAGCATTTT. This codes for CASSPTEKNQPQHF.

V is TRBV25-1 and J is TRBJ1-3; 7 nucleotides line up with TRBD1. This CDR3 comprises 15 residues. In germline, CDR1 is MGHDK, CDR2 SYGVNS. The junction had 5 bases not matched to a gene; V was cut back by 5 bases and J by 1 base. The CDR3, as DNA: TGTGCCAGCAGTAGTCCCAGGGGGTCTGGAAACACCATATATTTT. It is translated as CASSSPRGSGNTIYF. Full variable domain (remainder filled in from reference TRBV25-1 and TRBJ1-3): EADIYQTPRYLVIGTGKKITLECSQTMGHDKMYWYQQDPGMELHLIHYSYGVNSTEKGDLSSESTVSRIRTEHFPLTLESARPSHTSQYLCASSSPRGSGNTIYFGEGSWLTVV.

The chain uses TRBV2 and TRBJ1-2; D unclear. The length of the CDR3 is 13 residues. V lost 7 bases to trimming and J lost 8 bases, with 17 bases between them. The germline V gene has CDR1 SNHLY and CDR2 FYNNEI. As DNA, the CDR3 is TGTGCCAGCAACCCAGACACCGTCGAAGGCTACACCTTC. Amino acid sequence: CASNPDTVEGYTF.